A single TCR beta chain is shown here with its context. The antigen remains undetermined. Stated treatment: randomized to nivolumab then ipilimumab (arm A) or the reverse (arm B). This entry is derived from a study of sequential checkpoint blockade in melanoma. Study background: TCRβ was sequenced from DNA of about 94 pretreatment tumors. Matched biopsies came pretreatment and at week 13 for 20 to 25 patients. Study-wide points: For nivolumab-first patients, baseline tumor clonality was associated with response.

Only in-frame clones appear in the TCRdb table, and some are missing; sequencing was by immunoSEQ multiplex PCR. This sample carries about 3,700 clones, roughly 25% of them seen once, and the ten largest clones take about 13%. CDR1 and CDR2 from the germline V gene are SGHRS and YFSETQ. The V end was cut by 1 base, the J end by 4 bases, with 17 bases between. The CDR3 contains 16 residues. The sequences come from tumor tissue (inferred from file names), collected from a patient given nivolumab and ipilimumab in sequence. The TCR originated in a human donor with melanoma. V is TRBV5-1 and J is TRBJ1-1; D remains ambiguous. The CDR3: CASSLSGLGVGTEAFF. As DNA, the CDR3 is TGCGCCAGCAGCTTGTCCGGTTTGGGCGTAGGCACTGAAGCTTTCTTT.